This T cell receptor beta chain was captured by sequencing in a study of blood T cell repertoires in COVID-19. Germline lookup yields CDR1 SQVTM and CDR2 ANQGSEA. The CDR3 length is 15 residues. With 4 bases removed from V and 2 bases from J, the gap between germline ends came to 16 bases. In the original processing: Amplifying reference gene primers gave estimates of nucleated cell counts. Produced via immunoSEQ multiplex PCR; TCRdb's table is partial and in-frame only. V and J calls and clone size are as listed in that table; D and trimming were resolved from the DNA. The sample lists tens of thousands of clones, around 80% occurring once.

V is TRBV29-1 and J is TRBJ2-3; D is ambiguous. The material sequenced was peripheral blood. This clonotype was obtained from a man at least 80 years old with active or convalescent COVID-19. The CDR3, as DNA: TGCAGCGTTGTATTAGACTTATCCTTCACAGATACGCAGTATTTT. This translates into CSVVLDLSFTDTQYF.